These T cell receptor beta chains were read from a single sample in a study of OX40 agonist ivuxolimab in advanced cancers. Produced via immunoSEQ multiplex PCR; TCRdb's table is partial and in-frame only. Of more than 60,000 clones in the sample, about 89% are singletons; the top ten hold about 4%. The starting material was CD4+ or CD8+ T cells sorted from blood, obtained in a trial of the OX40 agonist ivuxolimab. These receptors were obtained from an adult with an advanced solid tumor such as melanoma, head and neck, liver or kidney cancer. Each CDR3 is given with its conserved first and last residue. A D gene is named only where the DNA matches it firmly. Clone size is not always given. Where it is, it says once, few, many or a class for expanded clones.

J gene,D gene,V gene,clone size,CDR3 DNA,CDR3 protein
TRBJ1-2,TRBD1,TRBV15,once,TGTGCCACCAGCACAGGGGGCGCGGGCTATGGCTACACCTTC,CATSTGGAGYGYTF
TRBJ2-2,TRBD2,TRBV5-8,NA,TGTGCCAGCAGCTTCCAGGGAGGGACCGGGGAGCTGTTTTTT,CASSFQGGTGELFF
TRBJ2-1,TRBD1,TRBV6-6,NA,TGTGCCAGCAGTTACCGCGGACAGGGGAGGGATGAGCAGTTCTTC,CASSYRGQGRDEQFF
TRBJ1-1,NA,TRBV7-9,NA,TGTGCCAGGGACCCGAGGGAAACTGAAGCTTTCTTT,CARDPRETEAFF
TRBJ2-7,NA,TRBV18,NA,TGTGCCAGCTCACCATCGGACAGCTCCTACGAGCAGTACTTC,CASSPSDSSYEQYF
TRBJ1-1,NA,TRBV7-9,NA,TGTGCCAGCAGCTTAGGGACGAACACTGAAGCTTTCTTT,CASSLGTNTEAFF
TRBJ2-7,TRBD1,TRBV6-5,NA,TGTGCCAGCAGTTACTCCGACAGGGACATGGACGAGCAGTACTTC,CASSYSDRDMDEQYF
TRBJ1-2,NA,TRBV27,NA,TGTGCCAGCAGCTGGGGGGCAGGACAAATATATGGCTACACCTTC,CASSWGAGQIYGYTF
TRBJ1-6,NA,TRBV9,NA,TGTGCCAGCAGCGTAAGGCAGTCAAATTCACCCCTCCACTTT,CASSVRQSNSPLHF
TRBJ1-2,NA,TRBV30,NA,TGTGCCTGGAGTGAGGCAGAGGGCTATGGCTACACCTTC,CAWSEAEGYGYTF
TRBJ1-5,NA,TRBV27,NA,TGTGCCAGCAGCCGGAATAGCAATCAGCCCCAGCACTTT,CASSRNSNQPQHF
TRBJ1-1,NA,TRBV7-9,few,TGTGCCAGCAGCTTAGTGAACACTGAAGCTTTCTTT,CASSLVNTEAFF
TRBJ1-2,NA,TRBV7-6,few,TGTGCCAGCAGCTTAGACAGGGACTATGGCTACACCTTC,CASSLDRDYGYTF
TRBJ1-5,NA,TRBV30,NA,TGTGCCTGGAGTGTAAGGGGCGGAGGCAATCAGCCCCAGCATTTT,CAWSVRGGGNQPQHF
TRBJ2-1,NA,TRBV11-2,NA,TGTGCCAGCAGCCCAGAGCGGGCGTCCTACAATGAGCAGTTCTTC,CASSPERASYNEQFF
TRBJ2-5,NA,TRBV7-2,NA,TGTGCCAGCAGCTTCGGACAGAACCAAGAGACCCAGTACTTC,CASSFGQNQETQYF
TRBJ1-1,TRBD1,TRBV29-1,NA,TGCAGCGTGGGGGGGACAGGTTTGAACACTGAAGCTTTCTTT,CSVGGTGLNTEAFF
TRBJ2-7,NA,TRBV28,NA,TGTGCCAGCTTGCGGGATATCGACGAGCAGTACTTC,CASLRDIDEQYF
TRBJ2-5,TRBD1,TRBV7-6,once,TGTGCCAGCAGCTTAGCGAGGGACAGGGGGGAGACCCAGTACTTC,CASSLARDRGETQYF
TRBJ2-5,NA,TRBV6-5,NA,TGTGCCAGCAGTTACTTGGCTCAAGAGACCCAGTACTTC,CASSYLAQETQYF
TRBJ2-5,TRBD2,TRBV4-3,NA,TGCGCCAGCAGCCAAGATCCGGGCGGGGCGACTAGCGGGGGAATACAAGAGACCCAGTACTTC,CASSQDPGGATSGGIQETQYF
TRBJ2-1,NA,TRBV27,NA,TGTGCCAGCAGTTTTTGGGCAGCTTCGAACAATGAGCAGTTCTTC,CASSFWAASNNEQFF
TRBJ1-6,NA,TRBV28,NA,TGTGCCAGCATTTTCAGGGTCGGTTCACCCCTCCACTTT,CASIFRVGSPLHF
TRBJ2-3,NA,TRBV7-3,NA,TGTGCCAGCAGCTTAGTGGGGCCGAGCGGAAGCACAGATACGCAGTATTTT,CASSLVGPSGSTDTQYF
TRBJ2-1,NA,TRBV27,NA,TGTGCCAGCAGCCGAGGCAGGAACAATGAGCAGTTCTTC,CASSRGRNNEQFF
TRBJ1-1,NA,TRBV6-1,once,TGTGCCAGCTATAAGGGTCACACTGAAGCTTTCTTT,CASYKGHTEAFF
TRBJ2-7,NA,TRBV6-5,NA,TGTGCCAGCAGTTACGGTGGGGCGGGGAGCGAGCAGTACTTC,CASSYGGAGSEQYF
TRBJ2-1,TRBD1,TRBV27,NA,TGTGCCAGCAGTCCACCGGGACAGTTATACAATGAGCAGTTCTTC,CASSPPGQLYNEQFF
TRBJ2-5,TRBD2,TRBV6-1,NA,TGTGCCGGGGGAGGGGACCAAGAGACCCAGTACTTC,CAGGGDQETQYF
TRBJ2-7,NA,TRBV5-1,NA,TGCGCCAGCAGCTTGTGGCCAGTCTCCTACGAGCAGTACTTC,CASSLWPVSYEQYF
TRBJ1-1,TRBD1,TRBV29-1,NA,TGCAGCGTTGAACTTCGACAGGGGGCCACTGAAGCTTTCTTT,CSVELRQGATEAFF
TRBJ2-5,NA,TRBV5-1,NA,TGCGCCAGCAGCTTCCCCAGGGGGGGAGGTAAAGAGACCCAGTACTTC,CASSFPRGGGKETQYF
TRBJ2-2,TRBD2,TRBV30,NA,TGTGCCTGGAGTGGGACTAGCGGGGTAGGCGGGGAGCTGTTTTTT,CAWSGTSGVGGELFF
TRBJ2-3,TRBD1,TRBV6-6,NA,TGTGCCAGCAGTTCCCTCACAGGGGGCGGAACAGATACGCAGTATTTT,CASSSLTGGGTDTQYF
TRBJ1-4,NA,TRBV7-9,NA,TGTGCCAGCAGCTTAGCGGCTTTACCTTCTGAAAAACTGTTTTTT,CASSLAALPSEKLFF
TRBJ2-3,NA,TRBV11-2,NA,TGTGCCAGCAGCAGGGTGGGCACACAGGGAGATACGCAGTATTTT,CASSRVGTQGDTQYF
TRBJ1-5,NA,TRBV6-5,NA,TGTGCCAGCAGTGCGCAGGGAATTGGCAATCAGCCCCAGCATTTT,CASSAQGIGNQPQHF
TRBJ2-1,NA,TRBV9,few,TGTGCCAGCAGCGCCGCCGGACAGAAGTTCAATGAGCAGTTCTTC,CASSAAGQKFNEQFF
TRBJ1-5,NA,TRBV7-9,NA,TGTGCCAGCAGCTTAGGCTCCTTGGGGAATCAGCCCCAGCATTTT,CASSLGSLGNQPQHF
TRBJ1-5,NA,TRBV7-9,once,TGTGCCAGCAGCTTCGGGCGGGGTCAGCCCCAGCATTTT,CASSFGRGQPQHF
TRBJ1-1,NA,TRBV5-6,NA,TGTGCCAGCAGCTTTAGGCTTGGGGCACCGCGGGCCACTGAAGCTTTCTTT,CASSFRLGAPRATEAFF
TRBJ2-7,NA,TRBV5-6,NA,TGTGCCAGCAGTTTGGATCCAGGGGTGGGCGAGCAGTACTTC,CASSLDPGVGEQYF
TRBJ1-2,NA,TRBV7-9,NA,TGTGCCAGCAATTACGGACTGGCAAATGATGGCTACACCTTC,CASNYGLANDGYTF
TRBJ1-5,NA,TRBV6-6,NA,TGTGCCAGCAGTATTCGGGGTCAGCCCCAGCATTTT,CASSIRGQPQHF
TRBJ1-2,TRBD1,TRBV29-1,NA,TGCAGCGTTATCGGACAGGGCTTCTATGGCTACACCTTC,CSVIGQGFYGYTF
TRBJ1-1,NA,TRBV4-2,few,TGTGCCAGCAGCCAACCTACAGGTTTGATTGAAGCTTTCTTT,CASSQPTGLIEAFF
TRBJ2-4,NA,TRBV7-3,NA,TGTGCCAGCAGCTTAGGAGGAGCTGGCAAAAACATTCAGTACTTC,CASSLGGAGKNIQYF
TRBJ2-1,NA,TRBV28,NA,TGTGCCAGCAGCGGGAGTCCCAGCTCCTACAATGAGCAGTTCTTC,CASSGSPSSYNEQFF
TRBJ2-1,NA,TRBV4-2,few,TGTGCCAGCAGCCGCAGTGGGGGAGAATCCTACAATGAGCAGTTCTTC,CASSRSGGESYNEQFF